A single sample gave rise to the 9 T cell receptor beta chains below, sequenced in a study of T-cell memory formation after mild COVID-19. Each CDR3 protein is one row after TCRdb ran MiXCR on the 5' RACE reads. The sample consists of roughly 400,000 distinct CDR3 sequences, about a sixth of them appearing once. The sample was PBMCs or a T cell subset sorted from them (not recorded which). The receptors originated from a man in his late teens or twenties who had mild COVID-19 (a few samples of this study predate the infection). Cell type and time point are not known.

The chain joins TRBV15 to TRBJ2-4, with 7 bases identical to TRBD2. V was pared by 5 bases and J by 1 base, with 5 bases of the junction left unmatched. The CDR3 has 15 amino acids. Germline V gene data show CDR1 as LNHNV and CDR2 as YYDKDF (reference sequence). Here the CDR3 DNA reads TGTGCCACCAGCGGAGGGGAGGGGGCCAAAAACATTCAGTACTTC. Its translation is CATSGGEGAKNIQYF.

DNA of the CDR3: TGTGCCAGCAGTTCCCCCAGGGACAGGGCAACCGGGGAGCTGTTTTTT. Translating gives CASSSPRDRATGELFF. The chain is built from TRBV7-9 and TRBJ2-2; 9 bases line up with TRBD1. After removal of 6 bases from V and 5 bases from J, the junction contained 10 bases not matched to a gene. The CDR3 is 16 residues long. The germline V gene encodes CDR1 SEHNR and CDR2 FQNEAQ (reference sequence).

This clonotype showed up just once. Sequence at one end of the junction differs from germline and may be a read error. The V gene is TRBV6-1, the J gene TRBJ1-6, with D maybe TRBD1 (6 bases). CDR3 size: 14 residues. Germline V gene data show CDR1 as MNHNS and CDR2 as SASEGT. CDR3: CASSEDRFHSPLHF. The CDR3 nucleotides read TGTGCCAGCAGCGAAGACAGGTTTCATTCACCCCTCCACTTT.

This chain links TRBV7-9 with TRBJ1-2; no firm D call. This CDR3 comprises 15 residues. The V end lost 3 bases, the J end lost 8 bases, and 19 bases lay between the germline ends. Germline assignment: CDR1 SEHNR and CDR2 FQNEAQ (reference sequence). Here the CDR3 reads CASSFFVNGIEGYTF. The CDR3 DNA follows: TGTGCCAGCAGCTTTTTTGTGAATGGGATCGAAGGCTACACCTTC.

This clonotype was picked up many times. The gene calls are TRBV7-3 and TRBJ2-1; 9 nucleotides match TRBD1. Trimming took 8 bases from V and 6 from J; bases not matched to a gene: 5. The CDR3 has 13 residues. In germline, CDR1 is SGHTA, CDR2 FQGTGA. CDR3 residues: CASGTGPFNEQFF. CDR3 nucleotides: TGTGCCAGCGGGACAGGGCCGTTCAATGAGCAGTTCTTC.

The gene calls are TRBV4-3 and TRBJ2-7; maybe TRBD1 (6 bases). V lost 5 bases, J lost 2 bases, and 10 bases lay in between. CDR3 size: 13 residues. Germline CDR1 is LGHNA and CDR2 is YSLEER. The chain's CDR3 is CASSDGQTYEQYF. The CDR3 bases are TGCGCCAGCAGCGACGGACAGACCTACGAGCAGTACTTC.

The chain carries TRBV11-2 and TRBJ1-5; D gene unclear. Germline V gene lookup returns CDR1 SGHAT and CDR2 FQNNGV. The V end was cut by 3 bases, the J end by 11 bases, with 17 bases between. This CDR3 comprises 14 residues. The CDR3 nucleotides are TGTGCCAGCAGCTTGGAGCCTAGGACTTATTCCCAGCATTTT. Translation: CASSLEPRTYSQHF. Full variable domain (outside the CDR3, taken from reference TRBV11-2 and TRBJ1-5): EAGVAQSPRYKIIEKRQSVAFWCNPISGHATLYWYQQILGQGPKLLIQFQNNGVVDDSQLPKDRFSAERLKGVDSTLKIQPAKLEDSAVYLCASSLEPRTYSQHFGDGTRLSIL.

In this sample, this clonotype turned up many times. The rearrangement links TRBV21-1 to TRBJ2-3; the D call in the table, TRBD2, was not verified against the DNA. TRBV21-1 is marked as a pseudogene. This CDR3 has 21 residues. The CDR3 region is CASSKALGLAGGRSSTDTQYF. The CDR3 nucleotides read TGTGCCAGCAGCAAAGCGCTAGGACTAGCGGGGGGCCGATCGAGCACAGATACGCAGTATTTT.

The chain combines TRBV15 with TRBJ1-1; 11 bases align to TRBD1. The CDR3 spans 14 residues. CDR1 is LNHNV and CDR2 is YYDKDF in the germline V gene (reference sequence). Trimming took 3 bases from V and 10 from J; bases not matched to a gene: 7. The DNA for the CDR3 is TGTGCCACCAGCAGGACGGGACAGGGGGGACGAGCTTTCTTT. Its protein product is CATSRTGQGGRAFF.